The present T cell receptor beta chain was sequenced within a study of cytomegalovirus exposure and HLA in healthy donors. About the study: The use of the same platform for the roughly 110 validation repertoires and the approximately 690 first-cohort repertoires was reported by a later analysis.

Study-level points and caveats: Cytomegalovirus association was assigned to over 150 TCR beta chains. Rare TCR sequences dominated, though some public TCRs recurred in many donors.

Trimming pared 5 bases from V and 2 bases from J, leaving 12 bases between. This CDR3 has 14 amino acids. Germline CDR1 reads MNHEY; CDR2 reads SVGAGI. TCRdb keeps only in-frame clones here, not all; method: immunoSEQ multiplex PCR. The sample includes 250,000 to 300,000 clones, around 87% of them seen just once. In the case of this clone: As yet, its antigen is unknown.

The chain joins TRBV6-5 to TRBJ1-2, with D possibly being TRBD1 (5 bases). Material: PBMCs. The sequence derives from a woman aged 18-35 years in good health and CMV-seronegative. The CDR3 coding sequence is TGTGCCAGCAGTCCGGACATTTCAAACTATGGCTACACCTTC. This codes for CASSPDISNYGYTF.